Listed here are 18 T cell receptor beta chains from one sample, sequenced in a study of blood T cell repertoires in COVID-19 (dated by TCRdb to 2018 to 2020). The protocol used for the library was the immunoSEQ multiplex PCR assay. TCRdb provides this immuneACCESS table in a form limited to in-frame rearrangements. Some clones are lacking; in checked studies, under half of them reflect an unresolved V gene, and why the rest are absent is not known. Counted in this sample were about 250,000 clones; 86% of them appeared once. Around 1.7% of the sample is held by the ten biggest clonotypes. The specimen was PBMCs or T cells enriched from blood (not recorded which). These receptors all stem from a man aged 35 to 55 who had recovered from COVID-19.

This chain joins TRBV2 and TRBJ2-1, with no clear D. The V end was cut by 7 bases, the J end by 5 bases, with 15 bases between. This CDR3 is built from 14 residues. Germline V gene data show CDR1 as SNHLY and CDR2 as FYNNEI. In nucleotides, the CDR3 is TGTGCCAGCATTTCCCCAGGCTTTCACAATGAGCAGTTCTTC. This gives the protein CASISPGFHNEQFF.

This sequence joins TRBV30 and TRBJ2-1; 9 bases map to TRBD2. In germline, CDR1 is GTSNPN, CDR2 SVGIG (reference sequence). The V and J ends lost 3 bases and 3 bases, in that order; junction bases with no gene match: 9. This CDR3 has 16 residues. The CDR3 DNA sequence: TGTGCCTGGAGGGGAGCGGGGGGCGTTTTCTACAATGAGCAGTTCTTC. Protein product: CAWRGAGGVFYNEQFF.

This chain joins TRBV5-5 and TRBJ1-6; weak D call: TRBD1 (5 bases). Germline V gene lookup returns CDR1 SGHKS and CDR2 YYEKEE (reference sequence). CDR3 size: 16 residues. The germline V and J ends were trimmed by 5 bases and 8 bases, with 20 bases remaining between them. The CDR3 bases are TGTGCCAGCAGACGGACCGGGACTCAGGTTTATTCACCCCTCCACTTT. Encoded protein: CASRRTGTQVYSPLHF.

The gene calls are TRBV6-5 and TRBJ1-1, with 8 bases lining up with TRBD1. V trimming: 4 bases; J trimming: 8 bases; junction bases outside the gene matches: 6. The CDR3 length is 13 residues. Germline CDR1 MNHEY, CDR2 SVGAGI. The CDR3 coding sequence is TGTGCCAGCAGTTGGCCAGGGGGCGGGGAAGCTTTCTTT. Translating it yields CASSWPGGGEAFF.

This sequence joins TRBV30 and TRBJ1-4; no definite D call. The germline CDR1 and CDR2 sequences are GTSNPN and SVGIG (reference sequence). The CDR3 spans 12 residues. V lost 4 bases to trimming and J lost 8 bases, with 11 bases between them. CDR3 sequence reads: CAWKQFEEKLFF. The CDR3 bases are TGTGCCTGGAAACAGTTTGAAGAAAAACTGTTTTTT.

The genes are TRBV28 and TRBJ2-7; unclear D gene. Germline V CDR1 and CDR2: MDHEN, SYDVKM. Deletions cut 3 bases from V and 4 bases from J, with 16 bases between. CDR3 size: 15 residues. The CDR3 sequence: CASSLVEHLLYEQYF. In nucleotides, the CDR3 is TGTGCCAGCAGTTTGGTCGAGCATCTCCTATACGAGCAGTACTTC.

This clone was detected once. This same CDR3 is encoded by further DNA sequences in the sample. CDR3 coding DNA: TGTGCCAGCAGTCTATTGGGCGACACTGAAGCTTTCTTT. This gives the protein CASSLLGDTEAFF. The chain links TRBV27 to TRBJ1-1; D uncertain. Germline V gives CDR1 MNHEY, CDR2 SMNVEV (reference sequence). Trimming left V 5 bases short and J 3 bases short, with 10 bases between. There are 13 residues in the CDR3.

This clone was seen more than once but under ten times. V gene TRBV2 combines with J gene TRBJ1-3; D unclear. V lost 0 bases, J lost 0 bases, and 9 bases lay in between. In germline, CDR1 is SNHLY, CDR2 FYNNEI. There are 16 residues in the CDR3. CDR3 bases: TGTGCCAGCAGTGAAGCTAGCATCAGCTCTGGAAACACCATATATTTT. Translation: CASSEASISSGNTIYF.

This chain links TRBV19 with TRBJ1-5; no clear D gene. In germline, CDR1 is LNHDA, CDR2 SQIVND (reference sequence). V was pared by 0 bases and J by 6 bases, with 21 bases between. The length of the CDR3 is 18 residues. Written as DNA, the CDR3 is TGTGCCAGTAGTATAGATAGTTTGGAGGCAGAAAGAATTCAGCCCCAGCATTTT. As protein: CASSIDSLEAERIQPQHF.

The chain links TRBV7-2 to TRBJ1-6; no reliable D call. The germline V gene has CDR1 SGHTA and CDR2 FQGNSA. The CDR3 covers 17 residues. V lost 5 bases, J lost 5 bases, and 19 bases lay in between. CDR3 sequence (DNA): TGTGCCAGCAGCCCCATCCCATCCCGGGTAAATAATTCACCCCTCCACTTT. Protein product: CASSPIPSRVNNSPLHF.

The chain uses TRBV7-9 and TRBJ1-5; no firm D call. V shed 2 bases and J shed 5 bases, with 4 bases lying between them. Germline-derived CDR1 and CDR2 are SEHNR and FQNEAQ (reference sequence). The CDR3 runs 12 residues. The CDR3 DNA reads as TGTGCCAGCAGCTTACGCGATCAGCCCCAGCATTTT. Translating it yields CASSLRDQPQHF.

The CDR3 region is CASSLRDTNSPLHF. CDR3 sequence (DNA): TGCGCCAGCAGCCTCCGGGACACTAATTCACCCCTCCACTTT. This chain joins TRBV4-3 and TRBJ1-6; D perhaps matches TRBD1 (6 bases). V gave up 4 bases and J gave up 6 bases, with 10 bases separating them. The germline V gene encodes CDR1 LGHNA and CDR2 YSLEER. This CDR3 comprises 14 residues.

The gene calls are TRBV6-2 or TRBV6-3 and TRBJ2-7; 10 bases match TRBD2. CDR3 size: 15 residues. The V gene's germline CDR1 is MNHEY and CDR2 SVGEGT. V shed 6 bases, J shed 3 bases, and the junction held 8 bases outside the gene matches. CDR3 loop: CASSSLAGVVYEQYF. CDR3 bases: TGTGCCAGCAGCTCTCTAGCGGGAGTGGTCTACGAGCAGTACTTC.

The CDR3 is CASSLGQVYGYTF. CDR3 nucleotide sequence: TGTGCCAGCAGCCTAGGACAGGTGTATGGCTACACCTTC. J is TRBJ1-2 and V is TRBV28, with TRBD1 identical over 7 bases. The CDR3 extends over 13 amino acids. CDR1 MDHEN and CDR2 SYDVKM come from the germline V gene. The J segment lost 5 bases and the V segment lost 6 bases, leaving 6 bases of the junction unmatched.

This clone came up once. CDR3 bases: TGTGCCAGCAGCTTAGGACTCCAGGGGGCGGGACAGCCCCAGCATTTT. This gives the protein CASSLGLQGAGQPQHF. The rearrangement links TRBV7-2 to TRBJ1-5; the match to TRBD1 covers 8 bases. V shed 1 base, J shed 7 bases, and the junction held 9 bases outside the gene matches. The CDR3 contains 16 residues. Germline values: CDR1 SGHTA, CDR2 FQGNSA.

The chain combines TRBV6-1 with TRBJ1-2; perhaps TRBD1 as D (6 bases). V gave up 5 bases and J gave up 2 bases, with 9 bases separating them. This CDR3 has 13 amino acids. The germline V gene has CDR1 MNHNS and CDR2 SASEGT. The CDR3 sequence: CASSRTVNYGYTF. The CDR3 DNA reads TGTGCCAGCAGTCGGACAGTAAACTATGGCTACACCTTC.

This clone has just a few counts. This chain joins TRBV5-5 and TRBJ1-1, with 8 bases matching TRBD1. Germline assignment: CDR1 SGHKS and CDR2 YYEKEE (reference sequence). With 1 base clipped from V and 1 base from J, the junction kept 3 bases outside the gene matches. The CDR3 extends over 15 amino acids. This CDR3 is CASSLTGGTNTEAFF. The CDR3 DNA is TGTGCCAGCAGCTTGACAGGGGGAACGAACACTGAAGCTTTCTTT.

This chain links TRBV10-1 with TRBJ2-4; D might be TRBD1 (5 bases). Germline CDR1 reads WNHNN; CDR2 reads SYGVQD (reference sequence). There are 16 residues in the CDR3. V dropped 0 bases and J dropped 1 base, with 10 bases sitting between them. Written as DNA, the CDR3 is TGCGCCAGCAGTGAGTCGATAGGGGTGGCCAAAAACATTCAGTACTTC. It specifies CASSESIGVAKNIQYF.